These T cell receptor beta chains were read from a single sample in a study of T cell responses to AZD1222 COVID-19 vaccine. Assay: immunoSEQ multiplex PCR; the TCRdb copy retains only in-frame clones and omits some. Among about 160,000 clones, 85% to 95% were seen once, and the ten largest hold approximately 1%. Sequenced here: peripheral blood, sampled on day 0 of AZD1222 vaccination. The receptor set was obtained from an adult in good health. Each CDR3 is given with its conserved first and last residue.

J gene | V gene | CDR3 protein
TRBJ2-1 | TRBV27 | CASSSGVTYNEQFF
TRBJ2-3 | TRBV7-3 | CASSLNPGQGSTDTQYF
TRBJ1-2 | TRBV28 | CASSFGGNYGYTF
TRBJ1-1 | TRBV7-2 | CASSQGGTEAFF
TRBJ1-2 | TRBV5-8 | CASSSKGGRVYGYTF
TRBJ2-7 | TRBV30 | CAWSVQQRGEQYF
TRBJ1-5 | TRBV10-3 | CATTTGISNQPQHF
TRBJ2-3 | TRBV18 | CASSPASAGGSGTQYF
TRBJ2-2 | TRBV27 | CASSRGGELFF
TRBJ1-4 | TRBV19 | CASSIVGSGTNEKLFF
TRBJ1-1 | TRBV7-9 | CASSLASWSATEAFF
TRBJ2-3 | TRBV10-1 | CASSERREGWGTDTQYF
TRBJ2-3 | TRBV5-1 | CASSSTSGTDTQYF
TRBJ2-5 | TRBV9 | CASSVVGRVEETQYF
TRBJ1-5 | TRBV6-5 | CASAAGGSNQPQHF
TRBJ1-1 | TRBV2 | CASSDTRGRDTEAFF
TRBJ2-1 | TRBV11-3 | CASSLLAAYNEQFF
TRBJ1-2 | TRBV28 | CASSFLDRAYGYTF
TRBJ1-6 | TRBV5-1 | CASSLAGSSSPLHF
TRBJ1-6 | TRBV6-5 | CASSWTGNSPLHF
TRBJ2-7 | TRBV15 | CATSFLAGGTYEQYF
TRBJ2-7 | TRBV11-3 | CASSLVLAGRNEQYF
TRBJ2-1 | TRBV10-2 | CASSQLAGAYNEQFF
TRBJ2-1 | TRBV27 | CASSLYNEQFF
TRBJ2-2 | TRBV2 | CASSAGSNTGELFF
TRBJ1-2 | TRBV6-1 | CASSELSIYGYTF
TRBJ1-1 | TRBV12-5 | CASGFLLTNRNTEAFF
TRBJ2-2 | TRBV28 | CASSLFGTRYTGELFF
TRBJ2-3 | TRBV7-8 | CASSFLSSGPDTQYF
TRBJ1-2 | TRBV11-2 | CASSRDRGEGYTF
TRBJ1-6 | TRBV2 | CASSLNYNSPLHF
TRBJ1-3 | TRBV4-1 | CASSTDTGKFGNTIYF
TRBJ1-1 | TRBV2 | CASTVNTEAFF
TRBJ2-7 | TRBV4-1 | CASSPERGGVYEQYF
TRBJ1-2 | TRBV28 | CASRRVPYGYTF
TRBJ1-5 | TRBV19 | CASSIGSGNEQPQHF
TRBJ2-2 | TRBV28 | CASSLYGRNTGELFF
TRBJ1-1 | TRBV6-5 | CASRDRGITEAFF
TRBJ1-6 | TRBV7-8 | CASSPRTGKKNSPLHF
TRBJ1-2 | TRBV6-5 | CASTGLILGYTF
TRBJ2-7 | TRBV5-1 | CASSLALAGTYEQYF
TRBJ1-6 | TRBV4-2 | CASSQDFTGGASNSPLHF
TRBJ1-2 | TRBV5-1 | CASSWGQGEGYTF
TRBJ2-5 | TRBV27 | CASSLADQETQYF
TRBJ1-1 | TRBV18 | CASSIGQANTEAFF
TRBJ1-4 | TRBV10-3 | CAISEGGRRGNEKLFF
TRBJ1-1 | TRBV11-2 | CASSDSRTGNTEAFF
TRBJ2-7 | TRBV6-6 | CATRTGPPYEQYF